These 17 T cell receptor beta chains came from one sample sequenced in a study of blood T cell repertoires in COVID-19. Some clones are missing from TCRdb's copy, which holds only in-frame ones; the method was immunoSEQ multiplex PCR. The table lists around 700,000 clones, about 90% of them singletons. Sequencing used peripheral blood. These receptor sequences come from a woman aged 18-30 years with acute or convalescent COVID-19.

The chain recombines TRBV6-4 with TRBJ1-2; no reliable D call. The germline V and J ends were trimmed by 9 bases and 6 bases, with 17 bases remaining between them. Per the germline V gene, CDR1 is MRHNA and CDR2 is SNTAGT. This CDR3 has 13 amino acids. The CDR3 DNA follows: TGTGCCAGGTTCAATCCCCCCGAGAATGGCTACACCTTC. Protein: CARFNPPENGYTF.

The rearrangement uses TRBV15 and TRBJ1-1; D is unresolved. Germline V gene sequence: CDR1 LNHNV, CDR2 YYDKDF (reference sequence). The V gene lost 8 bases and the J gene lost 0 bases, with 10 bases spanning the gap. The CDR3 contains 13 residues. CDR3 sequence (DNA): TGTGCCACCTCCGGGAAGATGAACACTGAAGCTTTCTTT. Translation: CATSGKMNTEAFF.

This chain joins TRBV19 and TRBJ2-7; TRBD1 is a possible D gene (5 bases). The CDR3 has 15 residues. The germline V and J ends were trimmed by 1 base and 0 bases, with 10 bases remaining between them. Germline V gene data show CDR1 as LNHDA and CDR2 as SQIVND (reference sequence). CDR3 in DNA: TGTGCCAGTAGTATAGGTCGACAGCCCTCCTACGAGCAGTACTTC. This codes for CASSIGRQPSYEQYF.

This rearrangement joins TRBV10-3 to TRBJ1-1, with TRBD1 matching over 8 bases. Germline V gene data show CDR1 as ENHRY and CDR2 as SYGVKD. The length of the CDR3 is 16 residues. Germline trimming cut 4 bases from V and 4 bases from J; bases unmatched to any gene: 11. In nucleotides, the CDR3 is TGTGCCATCAGTGCAACCAGACAGGGGCTCGGCACTGAAGCTTTCTTT. It encodes CAISATRQGLGTEAFF.

This clone appeared a single time. The J gene is TRBJ1-5, the V gene TRBV27; no clear D gene. The CDR3 spans 13 residues. Germline CDR1 is MNHEY and CDR2 is SMNVEV (reference sequence). V was trimmed by 6 bases and J by 0 bases, leaving 6 bases between them. The CDR3 DNA reads TGTGCCAGCAGGTCCAATAGCAATCAGCCCCAGCATTTT. This codes for CASRSNSNQPQHF.

The chain joins TRBV5-6 to TRBJ2-5, with 8 bases lining up with TRBD1. V gave up 4 bases and J gave up 4 bases; unmatched junction bases: 12. Germline loops: CDR1 SGHDT, CDR2 YYEEEE. The CDR3 sequence is 16 residues long. The CDR3 region is CASSLFTGGEGETQYF. The CDR3 DNA is TGTGCCAGCAGCCTATTTACAGGGGGTGAGGGAGAGACCCAGTACTTC.

The chain carries TRBV7-9 and TRBJ1-1, with TRBD1 as a possible D gene (6 bases). V lost 1 base and J lost 11, with 14 bases in between. Germline loops: CDR1 SEHNR, CDR2 FQNEAQ (reference sequence). There are 13 residues in the CDR3. Here the CDR3 DNA reads TGTGCCAGCAGCTTAGTGACAGGCCCCAAGGCTTTCTTT. As protein: CASSLVTGPKAFF.

This chain uses TRBV9 with TRBJ2-1, with TRBD2 as a possible D gene (6 bases). The CDR3 has 13 residues. V shed 5 bases and J shed 8 bases, with 14 bases lying between them. Per germline, CDR1 SGDLS and CDR2 YYNGEE. The CDR3 reads CASRGGPGDEQFF. The CDR3 DNA reads TGTGCCAGCAGAGGAGGGCCTGGCGATGAGCAGTTCTTC. The full variable domain, in which reference TRBV9 and TRBJ2-1 provide the parts outside the CDR3, is DSGVTQTPKHLITATGQRVTLRCSPRSGDLSVYWYQQSLDQGLQFLIQYYNGEERAKGNILERFSAQQFPDLHSELNLSSLELGDSALYFCASRGGPGDEQFFGPGTRLTVL.

The chain is built from TRBV19 and TRBJ1-5, with D unresolved. The CDR3 has 14 residues. CDR1 and CDR2 (germline): LNHDA, SQIVND (reference sequence). Deletions cut 9 bases from V and 0 bases from J, with 12 bases between. CDR3 region: CASRTGFSNQPQHF. CDR3 sequence (DNA): TGTGCCAGCCGGACTGGCTTTAGCAATCAGCCCCAGCATTTT.

Comment on this clone: One end of the junction does not line up with germline, which may come from a read error. The CDR3 here is CAITPTSAGLNTEASF. CDR3 DNA sequence: TGTGCCATCACCCCTACCTCGGCGGGTCTGAACACTGAAGCTTCCTTT. The chain recombines TRBV10-3 with TRBJ1-1; no clear D gene. This CDR3 spans 16 amino acids. Germline CDR1 ENHRY, CDR2 SYGVKD.

This clone was found once. The chain recombines TRBV30 with TRBJ1-2, with a possible D match to TRBD1 (5 bases). The CDR3 length is 15 residues. CDR1 is GTSNPN and CDR2 is SVGIG in the germline V gene (reference sequence). With 3 bases removed from V and 4 bases from J, the gap between germline ends came to 18 bases. For the CDR3, the DNA is TGTGCCTGGAGAAACAGACAGAGGGAGGCCTATGGCTACACCTTC. Protein product: CAWRNRQREAYGYTF.

This chain's CDR3 is CASSRQGAWAEAFF. Here the CDR3 DNA reads TGTGCCAGCAGCCGACAGGGGGCCTGGGCTGAAGCTTTCTTT. This chain links TRBV2 with TRBJ1-1; 10 bases match TRBD1. The CDR3 is 14 amino acids. J was trimmed by 6 bases and V by 6 bases; bases with no gene match: 7. Germline V gene data show CDR1 as SNHLY and CDR2 as FYNNEI.

This clone occurred many times. This chain uses TRBV7-9 with TRBJ1-6, with D maybe TRBD1 (6 bases). V gave up 5 bases and J gave up 5 bases, with 10 bases separating them. The germline CDR1 and CDR2 sequences are SEHNR and FQNEAQ (reference sequence). The CDR3 spans 14 residues. The CDR3 sequence: CASSHEGDNSPLHF. CDR3 DNA sequence: TGTGCCAGCAGCCACGAGGGGGATAATTCACCCCTCCACTTT.

The chain recombines TRBV9 with TRBJ1-3, with 7 nucleotides matching TRBD1. This CDR3 comprises 16 residues. The germline V gene encodes CDR1 SGDLS and CDR2 YYNGEE. Trimming removed 3 bases from V and 2 bases from J; junction bases left unmatched: 8. CDR3 protein: CASSGPGTEPGNTIYF. In DNA form, the CDR3 reads TGTGCCAGCAGCGGACCCGGGACAGAGCCTGGAAACACCATATATTTT.

The chain links TRBV15 to TRBJ2-7; 7 positions match TRBD2. Germline assignment: CDR1 LNHNV and CDR2 YYDKDF (reference sequence). The CDR3 totals 15 residues. V lost 0 bases and J lost 0; bases outside the gene matches: 2. Here the CDR3 DNA reads TGTGCCACCAGCAGAGATTCGGGGGGCTCCTACGAGCAGTACTTC. Its translation is CATSRDSGGSYEQYF.

V and J are TRBV10-3 and TRBJ1-1, with a tentative D call TRBD1 (6 bases). V lost 11 bases to trimming and J lost 6 bases, with 13 bases between them. The CDR3 is 11 amino acids. The germline CDR1 and CDR2 sequences are ENHRY and SYGVKD. Written as DNA, the CDR3 is TGTGCCGTGCAGGGGCCCGCTGAAGCTTTCTTT. It codes for CAVQGPAEAFF.

V and J are TRBV7-8 and TRBJ2-2; TRBD2 matches 8 bases. Germline CDR1 SGHVS, CDR2 FQNEAQ. This CDR3 spans 16 amino acids. Trimming cost V 7 bases and J 3 bases; bases outside gene matches: 10. This CDR3 reads CASTRWISGDTGELFF. In nucleotides, the CDR3 is TGTGCCAGCACCCGGTGGATTAGCGGGGACACCGGGGAGCTGTTTTTT.